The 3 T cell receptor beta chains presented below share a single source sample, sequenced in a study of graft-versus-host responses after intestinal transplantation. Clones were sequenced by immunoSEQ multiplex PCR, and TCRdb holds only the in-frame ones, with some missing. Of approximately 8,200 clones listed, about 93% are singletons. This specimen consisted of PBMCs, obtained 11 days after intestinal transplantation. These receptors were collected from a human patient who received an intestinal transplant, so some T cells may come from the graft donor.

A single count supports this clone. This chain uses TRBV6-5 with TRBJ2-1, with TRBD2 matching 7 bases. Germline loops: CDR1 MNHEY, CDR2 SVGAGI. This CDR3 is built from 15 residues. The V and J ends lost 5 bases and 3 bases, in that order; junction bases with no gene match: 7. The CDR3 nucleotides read TGTGCCAGCAGTACCGGGGGGAGGGGCTACAATGAGCAGTTCTTC. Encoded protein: CASSTGGRGYNEQFF.

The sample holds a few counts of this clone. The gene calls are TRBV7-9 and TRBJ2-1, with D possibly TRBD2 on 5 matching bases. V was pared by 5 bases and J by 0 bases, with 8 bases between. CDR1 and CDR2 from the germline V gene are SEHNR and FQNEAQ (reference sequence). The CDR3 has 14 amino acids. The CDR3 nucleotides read TGTGCCAGCAGCGCGGGCAGCTCCTACAATGAGCAGTTCTTC. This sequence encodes CASSAGSSYNEQFF. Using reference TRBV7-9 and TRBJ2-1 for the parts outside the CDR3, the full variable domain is DTGVSQNPRHKITKRGQNVTFRCDPISEHNRLYWYRQTLGQGPEFLTYFQNEAQLEKSRLLSDRFSAERPKGSFSTLEIQRTEQGDSAMYLCASSAGSSYNEQFFGPGTRLTVL.

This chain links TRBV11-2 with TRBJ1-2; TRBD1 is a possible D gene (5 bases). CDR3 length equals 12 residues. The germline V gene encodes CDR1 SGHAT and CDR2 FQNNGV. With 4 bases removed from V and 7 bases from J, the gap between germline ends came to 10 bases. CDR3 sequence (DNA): TGTGCCAGCAGCTATGTCAGGGTTGGCTACACCTTC. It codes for CASSYVRVGYTF. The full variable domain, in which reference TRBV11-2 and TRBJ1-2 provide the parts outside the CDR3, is EAGVAQSPRYKIIEKRQSVAFWCNPISGHATLYWYQQILGQGPKLLIQFQNNGVVDDSQLPKDRFSAERLKGVDSTLKIQPAKLEDSAVYLCASSYVRVGYTFGSGTRLTVV.